This T cell receptor (beta chain) comes out of a study of shared clonotypes between healthy human individuals. Findings and limits, study-wide: Large depth notwithstanding, sorted-subset sequencing proved incomplete by rarefaction.

The CDR3 covers 13 residues. Germline CDR1 GTSNPN, CDR2 SVGIG (reference sequence). Trimming shortened V by 2 bases and J by 6 bases, and 14 bases separated the two germline ends. In the case of this clone: Its specificity is not known.

Sorted-subset replicate PCRs used around 0.2 ug DNA, approximately 33,000 T cell genomes. Sequencing used immunoSEQ multiplex PCR; TCRdb keeps in-frame clones, though not all of them. Of roughly 410,000 clones detected, about 96% appear once; the ten largest clones hold about 0.32%. CCR7-negative CD45RA+ TemRA cells were pooled with CD45RO+ cells for CD8 memory. The TCR was taken from a young man in good health. Material for sequencing was memory CD8+ T cells sorted from blood. Sample subset: CD45RO+ cells pooled with CCR7-negative TemRA cells. The chain combines TRBV30 with TRBJ2-7, with a possible D match to TRBD2 (6 bases). CDR3 amino acids: CAWSSSGDGEQYF. The CDR3 nucleotides read TGTGCCTGGAGTTCGTCGGGGGACGGCGAGCAGTACTTC.